Following are 26 T cell receptor beta chains from one sample sequenced in a study of CD8 T cells in ankylosing spondylitis. TCRdb reprocessed the 5' RACE reads via MiXCR and lists one record per CDR3 protein. The sample holds roughly 230,000 distinct CDR3 sequences, approximately 10% seen once. The sequenced sample was blood, either unsorted or a sorted T cell fraction (not recorded which). Receptors were obtained from a male donor with ankylosing spondylitis or in good health (not recorded which).

This clonotype was picked up many times. V and J are TRBV4-1 and TRBJ2-1; D is ambiguous. Germline loops: CDR1 MGHRA, CDR2 YSYEKL. V lost 0 bases and J 0 bases, leaving 9 bases between the germline ends. The CDR3 has 16 amino acids. CDR3 loop: CASSQEALSSYNEQFF. In DNA, the CDR3 is TGCGCCAGCAGCCAAGAAGCCCTAAGCTCCTACAATGAGCAGTTCTTC.

V and J are TRBV30 and TRBJ1-5; D unclear. Germline CDR1 reads GTSNPN; CDR2 reads SVGIG (reference sequence). The CDR3 has 13 residues. V shed 4 bases and J shed 3 bases, with 10 bases lying between them. The CDR3, as DNA: TGTGCCTGGAACGAGGGTTTCAATCAGCCCCAGCATTTT. Translation gives CAWNEGFNQPQHF.

Many counts were recorded for this clonotype. V gene TRBV20-1 combines with J gene TRBJ1-1; D gene unclear. CDR1 DFQATT and CDR2 SNEGSKA come from the germline V gene (reference sequence). Trimming removed 3 bases at V and 3 bases at J, with 14 bases between. The CDR3 extends over 14 amino acids. The CDR3 protein is CSARRRLTDTEAFF. The CDR3 nucleotides are TGCAGTGCTAGGCGACGGTTGACGGACACTGAAGCTTTCTTT.

About this clonotype: Given a much more abundant clone one base away, this may be a read error. This sequence joins TRBV7-2 and TRBJ2-3, with 9 bases aligning to TRBD2. CDR1 and CDR2 from the germline V gene are SGHTA and FQGNSA. V shed 5 bases and J 2 bases; nucleotides not matched to a gene: 2. The CDR3 sequence is 14 residues long. The CDR3 loop is CASSPSGNTDTQYF. CDR3 DNA: TGTGCCAGCAGCCCTAGCGGGAACACAGATACGCAGTATTTT.

This chain joins TRBV14 and TRBJ2-3, with TRBD1 matching over 7 bases. Per the germline V gene, CDR1 is SGHDN and CDR2 is FVKESK. The length of the CDR3 is 15 residues. Germline trimming cut 4 bases from V and 1 base from J; bases unmatched to any gene: 5. The CDR3 nucleotides read TGTGCCAGCAGCCGCCGACAGGGCGGCACAGATACGCAGTATTTT. It yields the protein CASSRRQGGTDTQYF.

This clonotype was counted only a few times. This sequence joins TRBV29-1 and TRBJ1-3, with D unclear. Germline CDR1 and CDR2: SQVTM and ANQGSEA. Trimming took off 5 bases at V and 4 bases at J, with 6 bases between the two ends. This CDR3 spans 11 amino acids. For the CDR3, the DNA is TGCAGCGTTCACGTGGGAAACACCATATATTTT. It is translated as CSVHVGNTIYF.

This clonotype showed up many times. The CDR3 nucleotides read TGCAGTGCTAGAGATGGGGCCGATGGCTACACCTTC. This translates into CSARDGADGYTF. The V gene is TRBV20-1, the J gene TRBJ1-2, with D tentatively TRBD1 (5 bases). V was shortened by 0 bases and J by 6 bases, with 8 bases between the two germline ends. There are 12 residues in the CDR3. Germline CDR1 and CDR2: DFQATT and SNEGSKA (reference sequence).

This chain uses TRBV3-1 with TRBJ2-7; 8 positions agree with TRBD2. The CDR3 runs 12 residues. Per germline, CDR1 LGHDT and CDR2 YNNKEL (reference sequence). The V gene end was trimmed by 8 bases and the J gene end by 5 bases; junction bases not matched to a gene: 5. The CDR3 region is CASGTTSDEQYF. As DNA, the CDR3 is TGTGCCAGCGGTACGACTAGCGACGAGCAGTACTTC.

At least ten counts were recorded for this clonotype. The chain combines TRBV20-1 with TRBJ1-2, with no clear D. Trimming shortened V by 0 bases and J by 5 bases, and 13 bases separated the two germline ends. The CDR3 has 14 residues. Per the germline V gene, CDR1 is DFQATT and CDR2 is SNEGSKA (reference sequence). The CDR3 sequence is CSARDRQDPYGYTF. The CDR3 DNA is TGCAGTGCTAGAGATCGGCAGGACCCTTATGGCTACACCTTC.

Remarks on this clonotype: This may be a read error: a much more frequent sequence differs by one nucleotide. No conserved phenylalanine or tryptophan is present at the end of the CDR3, so a read error is the likely explanation. The chain is built from TRBV5-1 and TRBJ1-2; D unclear. V was pared by 4 bases and J by 4 bases, with 11 bases between. Germline lookup yields CDR1 SGHRS and CDR2 YFSETQ. The CDR3 totals 13 residues. The DNA of the CDR3 is TGCGCCAGCAGCGGTAGGGAGGGCTATGGCTACACCATC. Protein product: CASSGREGYGYTI.

The chain recombines TRBV20-1 with TRBJ2-2, with D possibly being TRBD1 or TRBD2 (6 bases each). The V and J ends lost 0 bases and 3 bases respectively, with 11 bases between them. The length of the CDR3 is 15 residues. Germline CDR1 DFQATT, CDR2 SNEGSKA (reference sequence). For the CDR3, the DNA is TGCAGTGCTAGAGATTCTAGGGGGGACACCGGGGAGCTGTTTTTT. This sequence encodes CSARDSRGDTGELFF.

The chain uses TRBV10-2 and TRBJ1-1; 8 nucleotides match TRBD1. The CDR3 is 12 amino acids. Unmatched junction bases numbered 8, after V lost 7 bases and J lost 10 bases. Germline V gene lookup returns CDR1 WSHSY and CDR2 SAAADI. The CDR3 loop reads CASTGGEGAAFF. The CDR3 coding sequence is TGCGCCAGCACAGGGGGCGAGGGGGCAGCTTTCTTT.

This clonotype was counted at least ten times. V and J are TRBV4-1 and TRBJ2-7, with D possibly being TRBD1 (5 bases). Trimming stripped 2 bases from V and 4 bases from J, with 15 bases between. The CDR3 has 15 residues. Germline V CDR1 and CDR2: MGHRA, YSYEKL. The CDR3 here is CASSQFETASYEQYF. In nucleotides, the CDR3 is TGCGCCAGCAGCCAATTCGAGACAGCAAGTTACGAGCAGTACTTC.

This clonotype was recorded many times. V gene TRBV27 combines with J gene TRBJ2-7; 8 positions agree with TRBD1. This CDR3 is 14 amino acids long. Per the germline V gene, CDR1 is MNHEY and CDR2 is SMNVEV (reference sequence). J was trimmed by 6 bases and V by 3 bases; bases with no gene match: 7. The CDR3 loop reads CASSFLDRVFEQYF. The CDR3 coding sequence is TGTGCCAGCAGTTTCTTGGACAGGGTCTTCGAGCAGTACTTC.

This clonotype occurred a few times. The rearrangement uses TRBV11-3 and TRBJ2-7; D is tentatively TRBD1 or TRBD2 (5 bases each). This CDR3 contains 14 residues. The germline gives CDR1 SGHNT, CDR2 YENEEA. V was trimmed by 4 bases and J by 1 base, leaving 11 bases between them. The CDR3 bases are TGTGCCAGCAGCTCCTCGGGACCTTCCTACGAGCAGTACTTC. This encodes CASSSSGPSYEQYF. The variable domain in full, completed from reference TRBV11-3 and TRBJ2-7, reads EAGVVQSPRYKIIEKKQPVAFWCNPISGHNTLYWYLQNLGQGPELLIRYENEEAVDDSQLPKDRFSAERLKGVDSTLKIQPAELGDSAVYLCASSSSGPSYEQYFGPGTRLTVT.

This clonotype was detected a few times. V is TRBV25-1 and J is TRBJ2-3; 10 nucleotides match TRBD2. The length of the CDR3 is 14 residues. V gave up 5 bases and J gave up 7 bases; unmatched junction bases: 6. The V gene's germline CDR1 is MGHDK and CDR2 SYGVNS. CDR3 nucleotides: TGTGCCAGCAGTACAGCGGGGGGGGTAAATACGCAGTATTTT. This codes for CASSTAGGVNTQYF.

The sample holds many counts of this clonotype. The chain combines TRBV20-1 with TRBJ2-7, with TRBD1 matching over 11 bases. Germline values: CDR1 DFQATT, CDR2 SNEGSKA (reference sequence). This CDR3 is built from 14 residues. With V trimmed by 6 bases and J by 0 bases, 4 bases remained unmatched. The CDR3 coding sequence is TGCAGTGCGGTCGGGACAGGGGGCTCCTACGAGCAGTACTTC. Its protein product is CSAVGTGGSYEQYF.

This clonotype was counted at least ten times. The chain recombines TRBV5-1 with TRBJ1-2, with a tentative D call TRBD1 (6 bases). The CDR3 length is 15 residues. The germline V gene has CDR1 SGHRS and CDR2 YFSETQ. V lost 7 bases and J lost 0, with 16 bases in between. This CDR3 is CASLDPTGSNYGYTF. The CDR3 DNA is TGCGCCAGCCTCGACCCTACAGGGTCTAACTATGGCTACACCTTC.

This clonotype was seen ten or more times. The chain couples TRBV11-2 to TRBJ2-3, with TRBD2 identical over 9 bases. Germline lookup yields CDR1 SGHAT and CDR2 FQNNGV. Trimming took 3 bases from V and 1 from J; bases not matched to a gene: 8. The CDR3 loop spans 17 amino acids. This CDR3 reads CASSFLIAGEGTDTQYF. CDR3 bases: TGTGCCAGCAGCTTTCTAATAGCGGGGGAAGGCACAGATACGCAGTATTTT.

This clonotype has more than one count but fewer than ten. A read error may explain this, as a much larger clone is one base away. The V call is TRBV27, the J call TRBJ1-4; a possible D gene is TRBD1 (6 bases). The germline V gene encodes CDR1 MNHEY and CDR2 SMNVEV (reference sequence). The CDR3 is made up of 16 amino acids. CDR3 sequence (DNA): TGTACCAGCGCGTTCCGTTGGGGGCAGGAGAATGAAAAACTGTTTTTT. Its translation is CTSAFRWGQENEKLFF. The full variable domain, rest sourced from reference TRBV27 and TRBJ1-4, is EAQVTQNPRYLITVTGKKLTVTCSQNMNHEYMSWYRQDPGLGLRQIYYSMNVEVTDKGDVPEGYKVSRKEKRNFPLILESPSPNQTSLYFCTSAFRWGQENEKLFFGSGTQLSVL.

The J gene is TRBJ2-2, the V gene TRBV7-2; possible D gene TRBD2, 6 bases. Trimming cost V 2 bases and J 3 bases, with 13 bases left between them. The CDR3 contains 16 residues. Germline loops: CDR1 SGHTA, CDR2 FQGNSA. CDR3 DNA sequence: TGTGCCAGCAGCTTATGGTCGGGGGTGGACACCGGGGAGCTGTTTTTT. Translation gives CASSLWSGVDTGELFF.

There are a few counts of this clonotype. The chain couples TRBV10-1 to TRBJ2-5; D is ambiguous. CDR1 and CDR2 from the germline V gene are WNHNN and SYGVQD (reference sequence). The CDR3 contains 14 residues. The V and J ends lost 0 bases and 1 base respectively, with 6 bases between them. The CDR3 bases are TGCGCCAGCAGTGAGTCGGTCGGCCAAGAGACCCAGTACTTC. Its translation is CASSESVGQETQYF.

This clonotype was counted at least ten times. This chain links TRBV7-9 with TRBJ2-7; D may be TRBD1 (5 bases). The V end lost 3 bases, the J end lost 1 base, and 16 bases lay between the germline ends. The CDR3 has 16 amino acids. Germline CDR1 and CDR2: SEHNR and FQNEAQ (reference sequence). The CDR3 sequence: CASSLNDPAGSYEQYF. The CDR3 DNA follows: TGTGCCAGCAGCTTGAATGACCCGGCAGGGTCCTACGAGCAGTACTTC. Full variable domain (outside the CDR3, taken from reference TRBV7-9 and TRBJ2-7): DTGVSQNPRHKITKRGQNVTFRCDPISEHNRLYWYRQTLGQGPEFLTYFQNEAQLEKSRLLSDRFSAERPKGSFSTLEIQRTEQGDSAMYLCASSLNDPAGSYEQYFGPGTRLTVT.

There are many counts of this clonotype. V and J are TRBV5-1 and TRBJ2-3; D remains unclear. Trimming took off 0 bases at V and 1 base at J, with 6 bases between the two ends. Looked up from germline, CDR1 is SGHRS and CDR2 is YFSETQ. This CDR3 has 14 residues. The CDR3 loop reads CASSLALGTDTQYF. Written as DNA, the CDR3 is TGCGCCAGCAGCTTGGCCCTGGGCACAGATACGCAGTATTTT. Looking up the rest from reference TRBV5-1 and TRBJ2-3 gives the full variable domain: KAGVTQTPRYLIKTRGQQVTLSCSPISGHRSVSWYQQTPGQGLQFLFEYFSETQRNKGNFPGRFSGRQFSNSRSEMNVSTLELGDSALYLCASSLALGTDTQYFGPGTRLTVL.

This clonotype appeared a few times. Since a much larger clone is just one base distant, this may be a read error. This rearrangement joins TRBV11-2 to TRBJ2-3; D possibly corresponds to TRBD1 (5 bases). This CDR3 comprises 14 residues. The germline V gene has CDR1 SGHAT and CDR2 FQNNGV. This chain's CDR3 is CTSSLGDIRDTQYF. The CDR3 nucleotides read TGTACCAGCAGCTTAGGGGATATTAGGGATACGCAGTATTTT.

This CDR3 is CASSYSARKGLAGLGDTQYF. Written as DNA, the CDR3 is TGTGCCAGCAGTTACTCGGCGAGGAAGGGACTAGCGGGATTAGGAGATACGCAGTATTTT. The chain recombines TRBV6-5 with TRBJ2-3, with 13 bases matching TRBD2. CDR3 size: 20 residues. J lost 5 bases, V lost 0 bases, and 14 bases had no gene match. In germline, CDR1 is MNHEY, CDR2 SVGAGI.